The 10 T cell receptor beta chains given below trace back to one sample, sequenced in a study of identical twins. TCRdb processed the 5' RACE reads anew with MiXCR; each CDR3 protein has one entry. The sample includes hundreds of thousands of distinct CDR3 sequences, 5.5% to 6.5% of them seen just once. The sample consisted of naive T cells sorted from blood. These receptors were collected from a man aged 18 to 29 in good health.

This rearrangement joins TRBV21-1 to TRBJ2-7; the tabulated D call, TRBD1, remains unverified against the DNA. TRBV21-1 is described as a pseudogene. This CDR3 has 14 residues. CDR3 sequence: CATPTGACSYEQYV. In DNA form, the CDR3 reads TGTGCCACACCGACCGGGGCTTGCTCCTACGAGCAGTACGTC.

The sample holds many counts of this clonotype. CDR3 sequence (DNA): TGTGCCAGTACCGGACTAGCGGGATTCCTAGATACGCAGTATTTT. Amino acid sequence: CASTGLAGFLDTQYF. This chain links TRBV12-3 or TRBV12-4 with TRBJ2-3, with 12 bases aligning to TRBD2. V gave up 9 bases and J gave up 5 bases; unmatched junction bases: 9. The CDR3 sequence is 15 residues long.

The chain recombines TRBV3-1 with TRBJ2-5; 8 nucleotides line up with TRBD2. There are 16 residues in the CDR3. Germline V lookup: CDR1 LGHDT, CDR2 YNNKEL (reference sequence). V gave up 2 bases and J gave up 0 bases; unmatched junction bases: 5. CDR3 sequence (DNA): TGTGCCAGCAGCCAATGGAGCGGGAGCGACCAAGAGACCCAGTACTTC. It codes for CASSQWSGSDQETQYF.

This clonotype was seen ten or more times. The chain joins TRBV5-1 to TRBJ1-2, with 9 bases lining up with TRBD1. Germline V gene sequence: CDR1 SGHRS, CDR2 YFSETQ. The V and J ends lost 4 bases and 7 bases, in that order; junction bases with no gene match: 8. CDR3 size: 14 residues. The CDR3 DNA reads TGCGCCAGCAGCGCTCCGGGACAGGGTGGTGGCTACACCTTC. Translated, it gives CASSAPGQGGGYTF. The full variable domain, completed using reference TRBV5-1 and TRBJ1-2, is KAGVTQTPRYLIKTRGQQVTLSCSPISGHRSVSWYQQTPGQGLQFLFEYFSETQRNKGNFPGRFSGRQFSNSRSEMNVSTLELGDSALYLCASSAPGQGGGYTFGSGTRLTVV.

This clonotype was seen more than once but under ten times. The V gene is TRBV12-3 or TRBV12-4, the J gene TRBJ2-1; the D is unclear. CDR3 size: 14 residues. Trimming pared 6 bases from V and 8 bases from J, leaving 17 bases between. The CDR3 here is CASSHDTPQHEQFF. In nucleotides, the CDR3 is TGTGCCAGCAGCCACGATACCCCGCAGCATGAGCAGTTCTTC.

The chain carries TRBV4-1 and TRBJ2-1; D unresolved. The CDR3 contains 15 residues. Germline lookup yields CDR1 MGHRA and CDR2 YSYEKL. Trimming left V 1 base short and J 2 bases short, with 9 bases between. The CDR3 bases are TGCGCCAGCAGCCAAGTCTCTATGGCCTACAATGAGCAGTTCTTC. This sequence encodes CASSQVSMAYNEQFF.

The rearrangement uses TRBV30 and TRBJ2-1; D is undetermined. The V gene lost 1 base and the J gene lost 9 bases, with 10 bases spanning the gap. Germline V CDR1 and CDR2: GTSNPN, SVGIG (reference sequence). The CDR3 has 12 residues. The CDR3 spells CAWSGALREQFF. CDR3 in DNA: TGTGCCTGGAGTGGAGCCCTGCGTGAGCAGTTCTTC.

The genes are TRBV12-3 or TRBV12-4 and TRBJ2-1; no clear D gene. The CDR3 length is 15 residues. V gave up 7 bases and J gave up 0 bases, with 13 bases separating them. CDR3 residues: CASTKDLSSYNEQFF. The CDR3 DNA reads TGTGCCAGCACAAAAGACCTGAGCTCCTACAATGAGCAGTTCTTC.

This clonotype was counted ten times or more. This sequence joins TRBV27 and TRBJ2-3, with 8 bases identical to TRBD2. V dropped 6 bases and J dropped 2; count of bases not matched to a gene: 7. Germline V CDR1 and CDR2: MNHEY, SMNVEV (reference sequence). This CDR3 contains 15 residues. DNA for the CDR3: TGTGCCAGCAGCCCCGGGGGGGTGCACACAGATACGCAGTATTTT. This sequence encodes CASSPGGVHTDTQYF.

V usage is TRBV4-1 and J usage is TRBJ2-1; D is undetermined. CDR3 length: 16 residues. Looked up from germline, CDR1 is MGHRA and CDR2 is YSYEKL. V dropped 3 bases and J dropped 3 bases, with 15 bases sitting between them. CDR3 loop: CASSQAEWTLYNEQFF. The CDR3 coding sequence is TGCGCCAGCAGCCAGGCCGAATGGACGCTCTACAATGAGCAGTTCTTC.